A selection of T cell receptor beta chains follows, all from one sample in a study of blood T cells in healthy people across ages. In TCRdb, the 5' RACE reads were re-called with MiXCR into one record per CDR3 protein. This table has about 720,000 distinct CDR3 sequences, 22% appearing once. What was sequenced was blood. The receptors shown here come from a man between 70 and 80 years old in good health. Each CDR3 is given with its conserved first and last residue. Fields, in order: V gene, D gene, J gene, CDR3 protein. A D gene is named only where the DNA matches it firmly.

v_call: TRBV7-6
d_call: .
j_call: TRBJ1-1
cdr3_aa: CASSRPEVGNTEAFF

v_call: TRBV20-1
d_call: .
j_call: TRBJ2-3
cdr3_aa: CSAPGTHADTQYF

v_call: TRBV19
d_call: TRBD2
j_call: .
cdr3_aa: CASSPGGPRNEQFF

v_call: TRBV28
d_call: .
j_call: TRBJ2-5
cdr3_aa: CASSFLAGAGETQYF

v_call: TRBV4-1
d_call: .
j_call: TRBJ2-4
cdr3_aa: CASSQGLALNIQYF

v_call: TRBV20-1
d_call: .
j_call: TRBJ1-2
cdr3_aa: CSAGAGVGYGYTF

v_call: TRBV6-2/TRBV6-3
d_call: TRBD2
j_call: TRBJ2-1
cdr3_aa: CASSYSPGLARAEQFF

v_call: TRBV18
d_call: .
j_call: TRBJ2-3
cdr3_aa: CASSPRFTDTQYF

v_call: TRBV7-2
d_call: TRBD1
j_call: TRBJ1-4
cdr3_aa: CASSYGTGLNEKLFF

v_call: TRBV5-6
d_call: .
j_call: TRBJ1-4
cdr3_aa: CASSLVSTGEKLFF

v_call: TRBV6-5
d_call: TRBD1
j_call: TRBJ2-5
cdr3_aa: CASSGTGTGKETQYF

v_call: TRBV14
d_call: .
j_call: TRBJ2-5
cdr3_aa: CASSLAAWETQYF

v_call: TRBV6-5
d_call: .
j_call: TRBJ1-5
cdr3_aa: CASRLDRLSNQPQHF

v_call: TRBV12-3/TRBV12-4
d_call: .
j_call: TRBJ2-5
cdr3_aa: CASSLGYRTVQQETQYF

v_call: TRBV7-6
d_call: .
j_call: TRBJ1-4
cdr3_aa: CASSLGARDEKLFF

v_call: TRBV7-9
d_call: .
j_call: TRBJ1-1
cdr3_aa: CASSLRGGPRDGEAFF

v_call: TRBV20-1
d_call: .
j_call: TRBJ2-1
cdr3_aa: CSARENQETKYF

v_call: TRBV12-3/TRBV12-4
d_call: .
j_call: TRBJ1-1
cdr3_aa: CASSFGPWMNTEAFF

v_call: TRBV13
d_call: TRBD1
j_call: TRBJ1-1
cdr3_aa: CASSGGQANTEAFF

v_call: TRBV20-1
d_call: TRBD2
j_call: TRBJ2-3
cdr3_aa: CSAREPGTITDTQYF

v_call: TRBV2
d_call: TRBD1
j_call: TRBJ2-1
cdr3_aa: CASSALRTGNNEQFF

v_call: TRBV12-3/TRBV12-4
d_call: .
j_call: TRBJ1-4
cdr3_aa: CASSSGANEKLFF

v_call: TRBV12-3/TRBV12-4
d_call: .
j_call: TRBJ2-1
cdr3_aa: CASTTGYTYNEQFF

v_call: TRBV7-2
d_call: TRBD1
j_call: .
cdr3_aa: CASSPDRGWETQYF

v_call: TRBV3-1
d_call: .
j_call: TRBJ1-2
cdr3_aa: CASSVTSGDQYGYTF

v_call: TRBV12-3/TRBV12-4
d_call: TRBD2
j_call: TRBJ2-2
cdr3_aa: CASSLSGGGNTGELFF

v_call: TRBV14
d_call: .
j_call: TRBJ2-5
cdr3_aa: CASSSLTLPQGTQYF

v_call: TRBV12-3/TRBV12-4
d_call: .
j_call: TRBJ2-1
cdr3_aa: CASSLGTMYYNEQFF

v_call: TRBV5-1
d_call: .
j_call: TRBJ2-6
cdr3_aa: CASSLQIPGHSSGANVLTF

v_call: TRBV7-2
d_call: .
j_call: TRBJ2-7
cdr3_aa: CASSLAAAGVGEQYF

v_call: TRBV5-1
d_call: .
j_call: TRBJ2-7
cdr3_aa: CASSLAVTYEQYF

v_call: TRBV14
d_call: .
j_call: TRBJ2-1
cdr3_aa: CASSPYGNPYNEQFF

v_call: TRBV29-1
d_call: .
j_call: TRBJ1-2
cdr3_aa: CSVDGDRRGYGYTF

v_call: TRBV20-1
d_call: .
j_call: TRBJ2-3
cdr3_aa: CSPRDWRTDTQYF

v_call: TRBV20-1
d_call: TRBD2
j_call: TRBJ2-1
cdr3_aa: CSAVQAGVYNEQFF

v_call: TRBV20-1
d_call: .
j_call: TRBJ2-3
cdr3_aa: CSARGVGGTQYF